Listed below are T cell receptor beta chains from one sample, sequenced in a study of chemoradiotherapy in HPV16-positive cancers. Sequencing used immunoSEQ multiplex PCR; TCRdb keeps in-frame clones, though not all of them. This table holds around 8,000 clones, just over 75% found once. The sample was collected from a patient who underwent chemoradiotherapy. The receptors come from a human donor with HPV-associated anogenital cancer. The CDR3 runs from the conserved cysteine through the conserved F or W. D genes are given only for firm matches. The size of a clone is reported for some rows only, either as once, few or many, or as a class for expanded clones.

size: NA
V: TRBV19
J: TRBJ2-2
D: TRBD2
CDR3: CASEAGTTDTGELFF
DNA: TGTGCCAGTGAAGCCGGGACTACTGACACCGGGGAGCTGTTTTTT

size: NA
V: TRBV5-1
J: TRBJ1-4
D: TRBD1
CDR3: CASRDDRGEKLFF
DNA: TGCGCCAGCAGGGATGACAGGGGTGAAAAACTGTTTTTT

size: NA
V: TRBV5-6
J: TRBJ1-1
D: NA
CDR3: CASSSPRGNTEAFF
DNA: TGTGCCAGCAGCTCCCCAAGGGGGAACACTGAAGCTTTCTTT

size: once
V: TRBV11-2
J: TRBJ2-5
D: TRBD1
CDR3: CASSQGTGIGFAQYF
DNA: TGTGCCAGCAGCCAGGGGACAGGGATAGGGTTTGCCCAGTACTTC

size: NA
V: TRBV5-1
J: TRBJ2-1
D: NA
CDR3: CASSFADNNYNEQFF
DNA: TGCGCCAGCAGCTTTGCGGACAATAATTACAATGAGCAGTTCTTC

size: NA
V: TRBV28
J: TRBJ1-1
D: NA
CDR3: CASTRKDQWAFF
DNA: TGTGCCAGCACCCGAAAAGACCAGTGGGCTTTCTTT

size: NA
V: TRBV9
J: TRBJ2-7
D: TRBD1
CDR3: CASSVGGTGGRYEQYF
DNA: TGTGCCAGCAGCGTAGGTGGGACAGGGGGCCGATACGAGCAGTACTTC

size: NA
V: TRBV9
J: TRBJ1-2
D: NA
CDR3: CASSVGLEVYGYTF
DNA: TGTGCCAGCAGCGTCGGACTGGAAGTCTATGGCTACACCTTC

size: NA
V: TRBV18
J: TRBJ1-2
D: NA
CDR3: CASSPDLYGYTF
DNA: TGTGCCAGCTCACCGGATCTCTATGGCTACACCTTC

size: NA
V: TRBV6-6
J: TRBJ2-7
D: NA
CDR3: CASSPQASYEQYF
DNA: TGTGCCAGCAGTCCCCAGGCCTCATACGAGCAGTACTTC

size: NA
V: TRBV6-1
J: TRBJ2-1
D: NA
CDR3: CASSESAGAYNEQFF
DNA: TGTGCCAGCAGTGAATCGGCAGGGGCCTACAATGAGCAGTTCTTC

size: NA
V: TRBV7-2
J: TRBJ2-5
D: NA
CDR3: CASSLGSGSETQYF
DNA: TGTGCCAGCAGCTTAGGGTCCGGGAGTGAGACCCAGTACTTC

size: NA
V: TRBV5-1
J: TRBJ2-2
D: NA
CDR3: CASSSKQGHGELFF
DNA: TGCGCCAGCAGCTCAAAACAGGGTCACGGGGAGCTGTTTTTT

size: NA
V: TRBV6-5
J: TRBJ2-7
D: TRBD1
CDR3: CASSYAYRGFHEQYF
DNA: TGTGCCAGCAGTTACGCTTACAGGGGATTCCACGAGCAGTACTTC

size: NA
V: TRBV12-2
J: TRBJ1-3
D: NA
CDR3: CASRLAHYGGPGNTIYF
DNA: TGTGCAAGTCGCTTAGCGCATTACGGGGGACCTGGAAACACCATATATTTT

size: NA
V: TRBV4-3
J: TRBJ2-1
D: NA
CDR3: CASSQETGSEQFF
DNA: TGCGCCAGCAGCCAAGAAACAGGGAGCGAGCAGTTCTTC

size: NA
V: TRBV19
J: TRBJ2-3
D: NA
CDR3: CASSIGGRRGDTQYF
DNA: TGTGCCAGTAGTATCGGGGGGCGAAGGGGAGATACGCAGTATTTT

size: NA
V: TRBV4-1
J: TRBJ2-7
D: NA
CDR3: CASRQRTEAYEQYF
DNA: TGCGCCAGCAGACAGAGGACGGAAGCCTACGAGCAGTACTTC

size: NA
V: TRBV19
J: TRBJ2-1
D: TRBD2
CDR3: CASSIEAGLAGLGQFF
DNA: TGTGCCAGTAGTATAGAAGCGGGACTAGCGGGACTAGGGCAGTTCTTC

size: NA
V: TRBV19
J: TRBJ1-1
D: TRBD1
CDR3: CASSRGTRNTEAFF
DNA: TGTGCCAGTAGCAGGGGGACAAGGAACACTGAAGCTTTCTTT

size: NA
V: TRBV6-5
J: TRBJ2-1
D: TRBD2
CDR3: CASRPGGRSYNEQFF
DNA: TGTGCCAGCAGACCGGGCGGGAGATCCTACAATGAGCAGTTCTTC

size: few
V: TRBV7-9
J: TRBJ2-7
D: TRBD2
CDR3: CASSWSGGAYEQYF
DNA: TGTGCCAGCAGCTGGAGCGGGGGGGCCTACGAGCAGTACTTC

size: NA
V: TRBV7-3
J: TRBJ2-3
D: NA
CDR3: CASSLTGAREAQYF
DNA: TGTGCCAGCAGCTTAACAGGGGCCAGAGAGGCGCAGTATTTT

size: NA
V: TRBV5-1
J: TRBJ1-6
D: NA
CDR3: CASSLTGQIRSPLHF
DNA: TGCGCCAGCAGCCTGACAGGTCAAATAAGGTCACCCCTCCACTTT

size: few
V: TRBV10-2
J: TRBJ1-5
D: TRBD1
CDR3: CASSEWTGLQPQHF
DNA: TGCGCCAGCAGTGAGTGGACAGGGCTTCAGCCCCAGCATTTT

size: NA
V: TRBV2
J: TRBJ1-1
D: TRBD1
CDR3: CASSEEGQGSREAFF
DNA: TGTGCCAGCAGTGAAGAAGGACAGGGGTCCCGCGAAGCTTTCTTT

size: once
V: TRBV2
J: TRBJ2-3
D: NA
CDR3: CATPLLGQTDTQYF
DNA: TGTGCCACTCCCCTGCTGGGTCAAACAGATACGCAGTATTTT

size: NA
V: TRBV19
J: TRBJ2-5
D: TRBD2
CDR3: CASSIGLAGSETQYF
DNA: TGTGCCAGTAGTATCGGCCTAGCGGGCTCGGAGACCCAGTACTTC

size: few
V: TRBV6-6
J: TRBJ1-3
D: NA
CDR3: CATNRGRGNTIYF
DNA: TGTGCCACTAATCGGGGTAGGGGAAACACCATATATTTT

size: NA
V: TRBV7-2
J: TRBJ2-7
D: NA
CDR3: CASSLAGGGYEQYF
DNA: TGTGCCAGCAGCTTAGCTGGAGGGGGCTACGAGCAGTACTTC

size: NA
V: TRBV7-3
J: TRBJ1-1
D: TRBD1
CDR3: CASSNRDRGPNTEAFF
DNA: TGTGCCAGCAGCAACCGGGACAGGGGGCCGAACACTGAAGCTTTCTTT

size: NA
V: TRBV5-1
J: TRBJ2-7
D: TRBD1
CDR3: CASSPRDSSYEQYF
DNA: TGCGCCAGCAGCCCCCGGGACAGTTCCTACGAGCAGTACTTC

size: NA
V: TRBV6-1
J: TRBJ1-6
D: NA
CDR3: CASRRTAVGDSPLHF
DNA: TGTGCCAGCAGGAGGACAGCAGTAGGGGATTCACCCCTCCACTTT

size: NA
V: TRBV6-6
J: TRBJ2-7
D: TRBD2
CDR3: CASSYPGGAYEQYF
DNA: TGTGCCAGCAGTTACCCCGGGGGGGCCTACGAGCAGTACTTC

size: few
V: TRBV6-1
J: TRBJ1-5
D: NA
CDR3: CASSVGEGGNQPQHF
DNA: TGTGCCAGCAGTGTGGGGGAGGGAGGGAATCAGCCCCAGCATTTT

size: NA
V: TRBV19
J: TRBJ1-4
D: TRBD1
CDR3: CASSMGQGEKLFF
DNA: TGTGCCAGTAGTATGGGACAGGGTGAAAAACTGTTTTTT

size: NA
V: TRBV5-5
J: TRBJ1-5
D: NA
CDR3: CASSLAGYSNQPQHF
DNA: TGTGCCAGCAGCTTAGCTGGTTATAGCAATCAGCCCCAGCATTTT

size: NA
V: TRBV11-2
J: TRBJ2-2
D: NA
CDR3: CASSLGFITGELFF
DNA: TGTGCCAGCAGCTTGGGGTTTATTACCGGGGAGCTGTTTTTT

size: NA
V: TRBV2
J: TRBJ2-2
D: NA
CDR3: CASSEMGRTGELFF
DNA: TGTGCCAGCAGTGAGATGGGGCGGACCGGGGAGCTGTTTTTT

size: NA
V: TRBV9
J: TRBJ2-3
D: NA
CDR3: CASSVVGAPGTDTQYF
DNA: TGTGCCAGCAGCGTAGTAGGGGCGCCGGGCACAGATACGCAGTATTTT

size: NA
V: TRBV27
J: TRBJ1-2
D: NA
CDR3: CASSLERDDGYTF
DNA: TGTGCCAGCAGTTTAGAACGGGACGATGGCTACACCTTC

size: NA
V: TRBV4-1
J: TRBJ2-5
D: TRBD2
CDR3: CASSHRAGEEETQYF
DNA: TGCGCCAGCAGCCATCGAGCGGGGGAGGAGGAGACCCAGTACTTC

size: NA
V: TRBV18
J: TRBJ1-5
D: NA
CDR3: CASSPTGGRGQPQHF
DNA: TGTGCCAGCTCACCGACAGGAGGTCGGGGGCAGCCCCAGCATTTT

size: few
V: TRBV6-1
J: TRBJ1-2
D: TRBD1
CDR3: CASSENRGPSYGYTF
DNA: TGTGCCAGCAGTGAAAACAGGGGCCCCTCCTATGGCTACACCTTC

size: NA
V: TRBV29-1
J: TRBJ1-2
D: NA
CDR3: CSVDQSANYGYTF
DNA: TGCAGCGTTGATCAATCAGCTAACTATGGCTACACCTTC

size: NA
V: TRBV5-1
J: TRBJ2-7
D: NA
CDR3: CASRLGDGPYEQYF
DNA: TGCGCCAGCAGGCTAGGGGACGGTCCCTACGAGCAGTACTTC

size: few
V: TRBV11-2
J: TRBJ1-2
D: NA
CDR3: CASSLGWAEKLYGYTF
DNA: TGTGCCAGCAGCTTAGGGTGGGCGGAGAAACTTTATGGCTACACCTTC

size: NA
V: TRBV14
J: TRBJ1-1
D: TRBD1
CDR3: CASSQDRSGGEAFF
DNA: TGTGCCAGCAGCCAAGATCGATCAGGGGGTGAGGCTTTCTTT

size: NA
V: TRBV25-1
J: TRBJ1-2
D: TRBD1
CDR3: CASSGGTANYGYTF
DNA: TGTGCCAGCAGTGGCGGGACAGCTAACTATGGCTACACCTTC

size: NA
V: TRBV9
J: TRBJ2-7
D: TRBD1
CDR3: CASSVRTGGYEQYF
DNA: TGTGCCAGCAGCGTACGGACAGGGGGCTACGAGCAGTACTTC

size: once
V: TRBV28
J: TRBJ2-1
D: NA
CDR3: CASTFTSDKYNEQFF
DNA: TGTGCCAGCACCTTCACTAGTGACAAGTACAATGAGCAGTTCTTC

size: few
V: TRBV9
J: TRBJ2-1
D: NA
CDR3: CASSGRLGYNEQFF
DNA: TGTGCCAGCAGCGGAAGGTTGGGGTACAATGAGCAGTTCTTC

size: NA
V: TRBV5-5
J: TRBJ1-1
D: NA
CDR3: CASSLEPTENTEAFF
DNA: TGTGCCAGCAGCTTGGAACCGACAGAAAACACTGAAGCTTTCTTT

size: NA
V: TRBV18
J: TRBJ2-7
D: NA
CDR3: CASSPMGQIPSYEQYF
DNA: TGTGCCAGCTCACCAATGGGGCAGATACCCTCCTACGAGCAGTACTTC

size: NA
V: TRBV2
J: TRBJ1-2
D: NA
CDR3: CASSENGRGYTF
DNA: TGTGCCAGCAGTGAAAACGGTCGCGGCTACACCTTC

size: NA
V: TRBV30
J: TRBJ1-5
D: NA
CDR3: CAWRQSNGNQPQHF
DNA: TGTGCCTGGAGGCAGAGTAACGGCAATCAGCCCCAGCATTTT

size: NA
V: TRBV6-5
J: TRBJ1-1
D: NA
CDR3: CASSPGHQNTEAFF
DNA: TGTGCCAGCAGCCCGGGGCACCAGAACACTGAAGCTTTCTTT

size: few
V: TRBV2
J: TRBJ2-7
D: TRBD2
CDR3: CASRRLAEEGEQYF
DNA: TGTGCCAGCAGGCGACTAGCGGAAGAAGGCGAGCAGTACTTC

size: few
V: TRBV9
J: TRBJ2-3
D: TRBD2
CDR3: CASSEGLGVDTQYF
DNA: TGTGCCAGCAGCGAGGGACTAGGGGTAGATACGCAGTATTTT